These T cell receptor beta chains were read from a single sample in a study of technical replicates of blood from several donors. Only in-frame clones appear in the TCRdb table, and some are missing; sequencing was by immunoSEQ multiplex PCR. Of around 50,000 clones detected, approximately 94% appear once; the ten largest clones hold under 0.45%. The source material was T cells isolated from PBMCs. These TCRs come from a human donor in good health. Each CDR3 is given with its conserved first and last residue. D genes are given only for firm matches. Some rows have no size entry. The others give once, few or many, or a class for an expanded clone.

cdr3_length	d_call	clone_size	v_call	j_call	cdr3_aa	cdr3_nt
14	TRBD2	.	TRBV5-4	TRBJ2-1	CASSLGSGINEQFF	TGTGCCAGCAGCTTGGGTAGCGGGATCAATGAGCAGTTCTTC
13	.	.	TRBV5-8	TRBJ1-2	CASTFQGTYGYTF	TGTGCCAGCACCTTTCAGGGCACCTATGGCTACACCTTC
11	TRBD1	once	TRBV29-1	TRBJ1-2	CSVGTGAGYTF	TGCAGCGTCGGTACAGGGGCCGGCTACACCTTC
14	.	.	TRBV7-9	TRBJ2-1	CASSLAGGIHEQFF	TGTGCCAGCAGCTTAGCCGGCGGGATCCATGAGCAGTTCTTC
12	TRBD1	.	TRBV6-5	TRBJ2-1	CASRKGQGEQFF	TGTGCCAGCAGGAAAGGACAGGGGGAACAGTTCTTC
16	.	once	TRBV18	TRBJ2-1	CASSPPGTYSYNEQFF	TGTGCCAGCTCACCGCCCGGGACTTACTCCTACAATGAGCAGTTCTTC
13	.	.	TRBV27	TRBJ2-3	CASSLNLIDTQYF	TGTGCCAGCAGTTTAAACTTAATAGATACGCAGTATTTT
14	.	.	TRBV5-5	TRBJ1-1	CASSLVGATTEAFF	TGTGCCAGCAGCTTGGTGGGGGCCACCACTGAAGCTTTCTTT
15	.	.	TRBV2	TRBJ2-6	CAVGRGKAGANVLTF	TGTGCCGTTGGCAGGGGCAAGGCTGGGGCCAACGTCCTGACTTTC
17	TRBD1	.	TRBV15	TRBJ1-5	CATSSTTGTDFGQPQHF	TGTGCCACCAGCAGCACAACCGGGACAGATTTTGGTCAGCCCCAGCATTTT
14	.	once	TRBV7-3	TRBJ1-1	CASSSGLQNTEAFF	TGTGCCAGCAGCTCGGGACTGCAGAACACTGAAGCTTTCTTT
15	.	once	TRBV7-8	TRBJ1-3	CASSAISGGGNTIYF	TGTGCCAGCAGCGCAATCTCGGGAGGAGGAAACACCATATATTTT
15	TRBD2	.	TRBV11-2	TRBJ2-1	CASSSGLAGALEQFF	TGTGCCAGCAGCTCGGGACTAGCGGGAGCATTAGAGCAGTTCTTC
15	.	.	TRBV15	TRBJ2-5	CATSRDRTEQETQYF	TGTGCCACCAGCAGAGATCGCACAGAACAAGAGACCCAGTACTTC
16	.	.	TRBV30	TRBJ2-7	CAWSVLSGLLSYEQYF	TGTGCCTGGAGTGTACTGAGCGGACTTCTCAGCTACGAGCAGTACTTC
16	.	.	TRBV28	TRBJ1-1	CASSPYHGMESAEAFF	TGTGCCAGCAGTCCTTACCACGGGATGGAGTCGGCTGAAGCTTTCTTT
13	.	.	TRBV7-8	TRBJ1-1	CASSSDKNTEAFF	TGTGCCAGCAGCTCTGACAAAAACACTGAAGCTTTCTTT
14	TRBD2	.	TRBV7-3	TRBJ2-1	CASGLAGTYNEQFF	TGTGCCAGCGGACTAGCGGGGACCTACAATGAGCAGTTCTTC
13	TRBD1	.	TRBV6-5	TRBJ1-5	CASSYAGGQPQHF	TGTGCCAGCAGTTACGCAGGGGGCCAGCCCCAGCATTTT
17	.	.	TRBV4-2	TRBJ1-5	CASSQVGADSSNQPQHF	TGTGCCAGCAGCCAGGTGGGCGCAGATAGTAGCAATCAGCCCCAGCATTTT
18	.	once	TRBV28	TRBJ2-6	CASSLWTGGSSGANVLTF	TGTGCCAGCAGTTTATGGACAGGAGGATCCTCTGGGGCCAACGTCCTGACTTTC
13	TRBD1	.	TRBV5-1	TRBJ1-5	CASSLTGDQPQHF	TGCGCCAGCAGCTTGACAGGGGATCAGCCCCAGCATTTT
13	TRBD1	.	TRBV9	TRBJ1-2	CASMTGGNYGYTF	TGTGCCAGCATGACAGGGGGTAACTATGGCTACACCTTC
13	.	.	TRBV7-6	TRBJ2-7	CASSLGPNYEQYF	TGTGCCAGCAGCTTAGGTCCTAACTACGAGCAGTACTTC
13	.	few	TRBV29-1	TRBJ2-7	CSVVIGVRYEQYF	TGCAGCGTTGTTATAGGGGTGCGGTACGAGCAGTACTTC
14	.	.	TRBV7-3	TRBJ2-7	CASSHRREIHEQYF	TGTGCCAGCAGCCACCGCCGAGAGATACACGAGCAGTACTTC
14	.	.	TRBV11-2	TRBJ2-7	CASSLGPQGYEQYF	TGTGCCAGCAGTTTAGGACCTCAGGGCTACGAGCAGTACTTC